This TCR beta chain was found in a study of blood T cell repertoires in COVID-19. Study details: The cDNA or gDNA used as material had been derived from T cells, B-cell-depleted T cells, or PBMCs.

V lost 4 bases to trimming and J lost 0 bases; unmatched junction nucleotides: 5. CDR1 and CDR2 from the germline V gene are SGHDT and YYEEEE. The CDR3 is 16 residues long. TCRdb keeps only in-frame clones here, not all; method: immunoSEQ multiplex PCR. This sample has 140,000 or so clones, with 87% found just once. The table lists this clone with a count of one. The rearrangement joins TRBV5-6 to TRBJ1-4, with TRBD1 identical over 8 bases. The source of this sequence is a man aged 50-59 years who had recovered from COVID-19. The sample was peripheral blood. CDR3 in DNA: TGTGCCAGCAGCGGGGAACAGGGGGCAACTAATGAAAAACTGTTTTTT. Residues: CASSGEQGATNEKLFF.